These T cell receptor beta chains were read from a single sample in a study of T cell responses to AZD1222 COVID-19 vaccine. Only in-frame clones appear in the TCRdb table, and some are missing; sequencing was by immunoSEQ multiplex PCR. There are around 260,000 clones in the sample; approximately 95% occur only once, and around 0.5% lies in the top ten. This specimen consisted of peripheral blood, obtained on day 0 of AZD1222 vaccination. The receptor set was obtained from an adult in good health. CDR3s include the opening cysteine and the closing phenylalanine or tryptophan. The order of the fields is J gene, CDR3 length, V gene, CDR3 protein.

>TRBJ2-4|14|TRBV2
CASSEVGSKNIQYF
>TRBJ1-2|14|TRBV7-8
CASSLGDRNYGYTF
>TRBJ1-3|12|TRBV12-3/TRBV12-4
CASSLSGNTIYF
>TRBJ2-1|14|TRBV28
CASTMTGEYGEQFF
>TRBJ1-4|15|TRBV28
CASSLEGGLREKLFF
>TRBJ2-2|14|TRBV19
CASKGRGFTGELFF
>TRBJ1-6|12|TRBV6-1
CASGGYNSPLHF
>TRBJ1-5|15|TRBV19
CASSMGGGVKQPQHF
>TRBJ2-1|14|TRBV5-5
CASSFRTIYNEQFF
>TRBJ2-7|17|TRBV24-1
CATSDRAGTGGLWEQYF
>TRBJ1-3|13|TRBV2
CASSEAFEGTIYF
>TRBJ2-7|13|TRBV28
CASSFGTRNEQYF
>TRBJ1-2|12|TRBV2
CASSDSLYGYTF
>TRBJ1-2|14|TRBV28
CASSLTGGNYGYTF
>TRBJ2-2|14|TRBV3-1/TRBV3-2
CASSQVADTGELFF
>TRBJ2-7|12|TRBV6-5
CASWGTFSEQYF
>TRBJ1-1|13|TRBV6-5
CASSNGPNTEAFF
>TRBJ1-6|16|TRBV5-4
CASSSSPSSYNSPLHF
>TRBJ1-1|12|TRBV28
CASTPWKGLTFF
>TRBJ1-3|14|TRBV4-1
CASSGGPNGNTIYF
>TRBJ2-5|16|TRBV5-1
CASSLSTDWSGETQYF
>TRBJ2-2|12|TRBV9
CASSKGEGELFF
>TRBJ1-1|16|TRBV27
CASSFRTGTLWTEAFF
>TRBJ2-7|13|TRBV3-1/TRBV3-2
CASSLTSPYEQYF
>TRBJ2-5|12|TRBV2
CASSGQKETQYF
>TRBJ2-2|14|TRBV5-8
CASSLRQNTGELFF
>TRBJ2-1|15|TRBV2
CASSETLPAYNEQFF
>TRBJ1-3|16|TRBV28
CASSPDRLISGNTIYF
>TRBJ2-7|12|TRBV25-1
CASSAGNYEQYF
>TRBJ1-4|15|TRBV15
CATSRDPAGVEKLFF
>TRBJ1-1|16|TRBV4-3
CASSQGRGDMNTEAFF
>TRBJ1-2|16|TRBV15
CATSRDPGQFINGYTF
>TRBJ1-1|14|TRBV6-2/TRBV6-3
CASSATRRGTEAFF
>TRBJ1-5|17|TRBV27
CASRRRGTANSNQPQHF
>TRBJ1-1|14|TRBV2
CASSAGNRNTEAFF
>TRBJ2-1|15|TRBV29-1
CSSNGQGRSYNEQFF
>TRBJ1-2|17|TRBV18
CASSPSVGDRVMSGYTF
>TRBJ2-5|16|TRBV7-9
CASSPGTLVYQETQYF
>TRBJ1-4|15|TRBV28
CASSLGGQEGEKLFF
>TRBJ2-1|14|TRBV29-1
CSVRTSGRAGEQFF
>TRBJ2-7|16|TRBV10-3
CAISESILADLREQYF
>TRBJ2-7|12|TRBV5-1
CASSWDRGEQYF
>TRBJ2-2|14|TRBV2
CASTKRGNTGELFF
>TRBJ2-3|15|TRBV7-9
CASSPLAGETDTQYF
>TRBJ2-7|14|TRBV28
CASIPTGVSYEQYF
>TRBJ1-5|13|TRBV18
CASSPVGNQPQHF
>TRBJ2-7|19|TRBV7-9
CASSFNVRVSGEPTYEQYF
>TRBJ2-3|14|TRBV6-5
CASGRGSLTDTQYF
>TRBJ2-1|15|TRBV19
CASRRDRGEYNEQFF